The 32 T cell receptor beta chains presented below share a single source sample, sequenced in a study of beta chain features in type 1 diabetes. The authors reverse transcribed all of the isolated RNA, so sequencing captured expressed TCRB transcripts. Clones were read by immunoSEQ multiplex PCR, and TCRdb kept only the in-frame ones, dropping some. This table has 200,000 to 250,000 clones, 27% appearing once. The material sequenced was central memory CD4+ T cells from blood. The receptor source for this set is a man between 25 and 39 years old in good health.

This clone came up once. CDR3 sequence: CASSQDRDTEAFF. The DNA of the CDR3 is TGTGCCAGCAGTCAGGACAGGGACACTGAAGCTTTCTTT. This rearrangement joins TRBV2 to TRBJ1-1; TRBD1 matches at 8 bases. The V gene's germline CDR1 is SNHLY and CDR2 FYNNEI. J was trimmed by 3 bases and V by 5 bases; bases with no gene match: 2. The CDR3 is 13 residues long.

The CDR3 protein is CAWSSGAAGNTIYF. CDR3 DNA sequence: TGTGCCTGGAGTTCGGGGGCGGCTGGAAACACCATATATTTT. V usage is TRBV30 and J usage is TRBJ1-3, with a possible D match to TRBD1 (6 bases). The ends were cut back, 2 bases at V and 2 bases at J, with 10 bases in the middle. The CDR3 runs 14 residues. Germline CDR1 reads GTSNPN; CDR2 reads SVGIG (reference sequence).

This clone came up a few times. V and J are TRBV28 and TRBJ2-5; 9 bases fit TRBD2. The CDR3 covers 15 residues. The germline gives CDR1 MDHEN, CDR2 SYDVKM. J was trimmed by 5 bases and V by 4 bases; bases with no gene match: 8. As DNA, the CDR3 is TGTGCCAGCAGTTCCGGGACTAGCCGGCGGGAGACCCAGTACTTC. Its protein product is CASSSGTSRRETQYF.

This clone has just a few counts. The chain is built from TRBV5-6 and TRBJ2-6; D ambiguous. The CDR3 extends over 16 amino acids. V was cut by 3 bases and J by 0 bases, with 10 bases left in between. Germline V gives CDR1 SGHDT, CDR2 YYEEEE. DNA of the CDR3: TGTGCCAGCAGCTCCACCCGACTCTCTGGGGCCAACGTCCTGACTTTC. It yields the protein CASSSTRLSGANVLTF.

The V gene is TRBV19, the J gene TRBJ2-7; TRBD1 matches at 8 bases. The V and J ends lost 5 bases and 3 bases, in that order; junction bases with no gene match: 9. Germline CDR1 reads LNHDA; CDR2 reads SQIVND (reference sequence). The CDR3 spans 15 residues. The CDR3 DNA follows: TGTGCCAGTAGTTCCCGTCCCGGGACAGGCTACGAGCAGTACTTC. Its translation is CASSSRPGTGYEQYF. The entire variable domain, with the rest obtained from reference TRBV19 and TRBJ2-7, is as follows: DGGITQSPKYLFRKEGQNVTLSCEQNLNHDAMYWYRQDPGQGLRLIYYSQIVNDFQKGDIAEGYSVSREKKESFPLTVTSAQKNPTAFYLCASSSRPGTGYEQYFGPGTRLTVT.

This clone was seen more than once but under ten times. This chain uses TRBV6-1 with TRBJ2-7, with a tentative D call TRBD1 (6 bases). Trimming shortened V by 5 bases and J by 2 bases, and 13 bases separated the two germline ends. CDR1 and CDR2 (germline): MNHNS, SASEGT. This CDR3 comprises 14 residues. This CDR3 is CASSPGTRAYEQYF. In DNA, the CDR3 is TGTGCCAGCAGTCCCGGGACAAGGGCCTACGAGCAGTACTTC.

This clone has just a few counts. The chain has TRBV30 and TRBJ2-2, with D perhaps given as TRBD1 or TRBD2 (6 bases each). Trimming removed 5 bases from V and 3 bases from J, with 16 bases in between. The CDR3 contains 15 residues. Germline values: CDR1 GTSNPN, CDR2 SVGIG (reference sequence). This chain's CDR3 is CAWRWLGGDTGELFF. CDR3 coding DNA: TGTGCCTGGCGGTGGTTGGGGGGCGACACCGGGGAGCTGTTTTTT. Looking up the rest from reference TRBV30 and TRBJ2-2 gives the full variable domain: SQTIHQWPATLVQPVGSPLSLECTVEGTSNPNLYWYRQAAGRGLQLLFYSVGIGQISSEVPQNLSASRPQDRQFILSSKKLLLSDSGFYLCAWRWLGGDTGELFFGEGSRLTVL.

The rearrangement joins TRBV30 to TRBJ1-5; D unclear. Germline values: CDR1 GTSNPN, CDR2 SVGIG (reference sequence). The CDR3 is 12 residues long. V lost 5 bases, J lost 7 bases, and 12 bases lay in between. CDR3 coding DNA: TGTGCCTGGGACACTTACGGACAGCCCCAGCATTTT. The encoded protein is CAWDTYGQPQHF.

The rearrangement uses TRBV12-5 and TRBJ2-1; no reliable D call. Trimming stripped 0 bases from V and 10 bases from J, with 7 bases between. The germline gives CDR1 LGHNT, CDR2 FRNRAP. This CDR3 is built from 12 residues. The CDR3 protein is CASGLVQSEQFF. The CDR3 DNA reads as TGTGCTAGTGGTTTGGTACAGTCCGAGCAGTTCTTC.

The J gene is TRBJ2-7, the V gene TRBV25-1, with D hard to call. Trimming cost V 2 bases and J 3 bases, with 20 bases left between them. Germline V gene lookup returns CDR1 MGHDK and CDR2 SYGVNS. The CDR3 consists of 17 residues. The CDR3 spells CASSEALGKQLNYEQYF. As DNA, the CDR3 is TGTGCCAGCAGTGAAGCCCTGGGAAAGCAACTTAACTACGAGCAGTACTTC.

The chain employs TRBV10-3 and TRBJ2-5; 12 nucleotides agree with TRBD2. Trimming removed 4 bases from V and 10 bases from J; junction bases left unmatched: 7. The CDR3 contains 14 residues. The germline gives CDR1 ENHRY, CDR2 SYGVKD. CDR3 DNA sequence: TGTGCCATCAGTGTCTCGGGACTAGCGGGTGTCCAGTACTTC. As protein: CAISVSGLAGVQYF.

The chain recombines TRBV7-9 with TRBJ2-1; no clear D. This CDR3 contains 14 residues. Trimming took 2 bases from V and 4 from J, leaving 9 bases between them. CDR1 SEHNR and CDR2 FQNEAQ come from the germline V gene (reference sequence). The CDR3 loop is CASSLSFSYNEQFF. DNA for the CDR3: TGTGCCAGCAGCTTAAGTTTCAGTTACAATGAGCAGTTCTTC.

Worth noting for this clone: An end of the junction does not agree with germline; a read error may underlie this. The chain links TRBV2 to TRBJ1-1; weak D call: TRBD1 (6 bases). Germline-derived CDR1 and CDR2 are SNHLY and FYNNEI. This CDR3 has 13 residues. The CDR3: CASGDRPNTEAFF. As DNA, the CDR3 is TGTGCCAGCGGTGACAGGCCTAACACTGAAGCTTTCTTT.

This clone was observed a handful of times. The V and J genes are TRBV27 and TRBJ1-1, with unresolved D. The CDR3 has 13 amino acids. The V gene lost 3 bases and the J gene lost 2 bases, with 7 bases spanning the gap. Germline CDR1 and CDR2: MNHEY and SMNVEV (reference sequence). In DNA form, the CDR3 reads TGTGCCAGCAGTTTTCCGGGAAACACTGAAGCTTTCTTT. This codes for CASSFPGNTEAFF.

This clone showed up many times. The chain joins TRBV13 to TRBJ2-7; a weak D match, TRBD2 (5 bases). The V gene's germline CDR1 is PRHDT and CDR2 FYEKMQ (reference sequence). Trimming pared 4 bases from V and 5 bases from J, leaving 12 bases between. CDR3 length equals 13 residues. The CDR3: CASSSPGKNEQYF. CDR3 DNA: TGTGCCAGCAGCTCACCGGGGAAGAACGAGCAGTACTTC.

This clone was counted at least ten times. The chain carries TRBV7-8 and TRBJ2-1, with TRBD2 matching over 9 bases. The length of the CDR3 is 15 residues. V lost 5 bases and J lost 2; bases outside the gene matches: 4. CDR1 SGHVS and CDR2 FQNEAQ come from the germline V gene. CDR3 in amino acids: CASSALAGPYNEQFF. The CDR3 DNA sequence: TGTGCCAGCAGCGCGCTAGCGGGGCCCTACAATGAGCAGTTCTTC.

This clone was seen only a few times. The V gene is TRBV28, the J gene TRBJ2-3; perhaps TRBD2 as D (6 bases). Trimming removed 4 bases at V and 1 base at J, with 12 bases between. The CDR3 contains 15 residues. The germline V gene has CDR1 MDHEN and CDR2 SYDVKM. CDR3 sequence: CASSSLARRTDTQYF. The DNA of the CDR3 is TGTGCCAGCAGTTCCCTAGCGAGACGCACAGATACGCAGTATTTT.

For the CDR3, the DNA is TGCGCCAGCAGCCAAGAAGGGAGAACGGGGACGGCCCAGTACTTC. Encoded protein: CASSQEGRTGTAQYF. The chain combines TRBV4-1 with TRBJ2-5; D possibly uses TRBD1 or TRBD2 (5 bases each). The CDR3 extends over 15 amino acids. CDR1 MGHRA and CDR2 YSYEKL come from the germline V gene. Trimming took 0 bases from V and 9 from J, leaving 17 bases between them.

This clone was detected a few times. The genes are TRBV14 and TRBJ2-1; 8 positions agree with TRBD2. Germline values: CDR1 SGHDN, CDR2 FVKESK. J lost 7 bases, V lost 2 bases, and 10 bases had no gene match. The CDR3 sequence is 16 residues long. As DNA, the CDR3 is TGTGCCAGCAGCCAAAGGAGGGTAGCGGGATGGAATGAGCAGTTCTTC. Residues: CASSQRRVAGWNEQFF. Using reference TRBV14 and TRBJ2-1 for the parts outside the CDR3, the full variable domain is EAGVTQFPSHSVIEKGQTVTLRCDPISGHDNLYWYRRVMGKEIKFLLHFVKESKQDESGMPNNRFLAERTGGTYSTLKVQPAELEDSGVYFCASSQRRVAGWNEQFFGPGTRLTVL.

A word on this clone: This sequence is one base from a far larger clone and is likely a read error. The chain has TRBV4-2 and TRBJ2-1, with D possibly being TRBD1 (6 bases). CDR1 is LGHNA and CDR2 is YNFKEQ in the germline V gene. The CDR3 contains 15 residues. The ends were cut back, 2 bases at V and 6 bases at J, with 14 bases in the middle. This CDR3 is CASSQWQGIRNEQFF. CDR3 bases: TGTGCCAGCAGCCAATGGCAGGGGATCCGCAATGAGCAGTTCTTC.

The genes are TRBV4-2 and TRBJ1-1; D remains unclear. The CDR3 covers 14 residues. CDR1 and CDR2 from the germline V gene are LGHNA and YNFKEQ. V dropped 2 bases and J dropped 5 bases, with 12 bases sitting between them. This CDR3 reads CASSQLREGTEAFF. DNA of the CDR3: TGTGCCAGCAGCCAATTGAGGGAGGGAACTGAAGCTTTCTTT.

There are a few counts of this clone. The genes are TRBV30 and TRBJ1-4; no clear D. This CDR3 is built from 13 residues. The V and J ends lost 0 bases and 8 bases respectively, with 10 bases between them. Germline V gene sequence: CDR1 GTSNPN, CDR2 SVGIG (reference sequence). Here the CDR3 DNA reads TGTGCCTGGAGTGTACGCAGTGTCGAAAAACTGTTTTTT. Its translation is CAWSVRSVEKLFF.

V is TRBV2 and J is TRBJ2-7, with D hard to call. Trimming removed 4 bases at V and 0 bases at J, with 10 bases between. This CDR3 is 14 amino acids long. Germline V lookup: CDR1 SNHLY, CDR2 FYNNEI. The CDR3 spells CASSVRFPSYEQYF. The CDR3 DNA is TGTGCCAGCAGTGTTCGGTTCCCCTCCTACGAGCAGTACTTC. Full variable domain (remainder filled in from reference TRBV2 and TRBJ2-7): EPEVTQTPSHQVTQMGQEVILRCVPISNHLYFYWYRQILGQKVEFLVSFYNNEISEKSEIFDDQFSVERPDGSNFTLKIRSTKLEDSAMYFCASSVRFPSYEQYFGPGTRLTVT.

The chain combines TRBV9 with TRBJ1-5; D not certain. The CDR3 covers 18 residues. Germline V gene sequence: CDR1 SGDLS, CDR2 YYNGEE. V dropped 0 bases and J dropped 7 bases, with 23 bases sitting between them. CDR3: CASSVVRDGNKSSQPQHF. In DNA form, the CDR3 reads TGTGCCAGCAGCGTAGTTCGCGACGGGAACAAATCATCCCAGCCCCAGCATTTT.

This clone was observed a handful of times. Written as DNA, the CDR3 is TGTGCCAGCAGCGTGCAGGGGTACAATGAGCAGTTCTTC. Translating gives CASSVQGYNEQFF. The chain has TRBV11-3 and TRBJ2-1; D perhaps matches TRBD1 (6 bases). CDR1 is SGHNT, CDR2 YENEEA, per germline. V lost 5 bases, J lost 4 bases, and 9 bases lay in between. The CDR3 spans 13 residues.

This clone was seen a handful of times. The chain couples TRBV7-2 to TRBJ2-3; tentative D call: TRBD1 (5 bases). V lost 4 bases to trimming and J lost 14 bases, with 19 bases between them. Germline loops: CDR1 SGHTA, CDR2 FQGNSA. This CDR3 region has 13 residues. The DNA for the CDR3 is TGTGCCAGCAGCTCGGTGGACATAGATCGTGGGTATTTT. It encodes CASSSVDIDRGYF.

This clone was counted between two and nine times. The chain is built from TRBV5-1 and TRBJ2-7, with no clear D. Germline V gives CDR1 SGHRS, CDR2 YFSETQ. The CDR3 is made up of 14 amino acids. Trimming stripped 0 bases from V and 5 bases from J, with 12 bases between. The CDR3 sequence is CASSLEPDDHEQYF. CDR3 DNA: TGCGCCAGCAGCTTGGAACCTGACGATCACGAGCAGTACTTC.

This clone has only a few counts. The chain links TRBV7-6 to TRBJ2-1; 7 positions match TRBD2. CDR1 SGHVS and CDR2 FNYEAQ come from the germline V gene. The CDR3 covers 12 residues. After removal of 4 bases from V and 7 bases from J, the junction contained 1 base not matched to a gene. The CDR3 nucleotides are TGTGCCAGCAGCTCCGGGGGGAATGAGCAGTTCTTC. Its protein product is CASSSGGNEQFF.

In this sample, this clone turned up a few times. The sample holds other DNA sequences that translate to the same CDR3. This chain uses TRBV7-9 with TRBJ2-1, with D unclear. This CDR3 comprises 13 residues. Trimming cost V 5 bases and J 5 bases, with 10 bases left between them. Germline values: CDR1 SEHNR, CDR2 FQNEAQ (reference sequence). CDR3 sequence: CASSLGQNNEQFF. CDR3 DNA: TGTGCCAGCAGCCTCGGTCAAAACAATGAGCAGTTCTTC.

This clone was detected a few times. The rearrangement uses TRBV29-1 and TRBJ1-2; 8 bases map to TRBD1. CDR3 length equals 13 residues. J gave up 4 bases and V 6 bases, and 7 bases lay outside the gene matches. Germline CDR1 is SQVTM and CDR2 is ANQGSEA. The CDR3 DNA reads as TGCAGCGTGAAGACAGGGGCGGGCTATGGCTACACCTTC. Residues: CSVKTGAGYGYTF.

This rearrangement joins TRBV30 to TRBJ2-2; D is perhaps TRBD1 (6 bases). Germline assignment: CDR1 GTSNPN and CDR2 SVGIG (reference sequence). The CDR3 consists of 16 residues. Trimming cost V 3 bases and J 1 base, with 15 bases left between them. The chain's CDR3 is CAWRPQVTGNTGELFF. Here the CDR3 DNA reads TGTGCCTGGAGGCCCCAGGTGACAGGGAACACCGGGGAGCTGTTTTTT.

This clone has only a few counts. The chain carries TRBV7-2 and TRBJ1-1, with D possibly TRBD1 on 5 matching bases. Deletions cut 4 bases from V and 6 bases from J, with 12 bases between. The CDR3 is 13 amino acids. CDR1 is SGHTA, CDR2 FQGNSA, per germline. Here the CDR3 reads CASSSKGYSEAFF. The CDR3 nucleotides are TGTGCCAGCAGCTCCAAGGGGTACTCTGAAGCTTTCTTT.